This T cell receptor beta chain stems from a study of blood T cells in healthy people across ages. Study-level points and caveats: The lack of PBMC sorting stopped any conclusive naive versus antigen-experienced comparison. Not knowing donor CMV status may have confounded expanded clonotype changes. Estimates of diversity drawn from one million T cells were considered underestimates.

A second PCR, run for roughly 6 to 11 cycles, used a sample-barcoded 5' primer plus a J-beta primer mix. A minimum of 2.5 million CDR3-containing paired-end reads was obtained for each sample. One entry per CDR3 protein, called by TCRdb with MiXCR from the 5' RACE reads. The sample lists 1.5 million to 2 million distinct CDR3 sequences; roughly 52% were seen once. Germline V gene data show CDR1 as SGHTA and CDR2 as FQGNSA. The length of the CDR3 is 12 residues. Trimming took off 3 bases at V and 9 bases at J, with 9 bases between the two ends. This clonotype showed up just a few times. Its antigen is unidentified.

This receptor was obtained from a woman in her thirties or forties in good health. V and J are TRBV7-2 and TRBJ2-1; D is unresolved. Sequencing was done on a sample of blood. DNA for the CDR3: TGTGCCAGCAGCTTTCCGTGGGGTGAGCAGTTCTTC. Protein sequence: CASSFPWGEQFF.